This T cell receptor beta chain was captured in a study of Ad26.COV2.S vaccination and SARS-CoV-2 variants. Sequencing was performed with immunoSEQ multiplex PCR; in TCRdb, only in-frame clones are kept and a portion is missing. Of some 450,000 clones listed, roughly 87% were seen once; the top ten hold less than 5.5%. The treatment here: about 20 received Ad26.COV2.S at low or high dose, single or two shots; 5 received placebo; per-sample allocation not given. It was on day 63 after the first vaccine or placebo injection that samples were taken. The CDR3 spans 14 residues. V was clipped by 3 bases and J by 2 bases; unmatched bases: 5. Germline CDR1 GTSNPN, CDR2 SVGIG (reference sequence). This clone is a singleton in its sample.

The clonotype comes from a person aged 18-60 years who received the Ad26.COV2.S COVID-19 vaccine or a placebo. The V call is TRBV30, the J call TRBJ2-7; 9 bases are shared with TRBD1. The sample was peripheral blood, taken in a trial of Ad26.COV2.S vaccine versus placebo. CDR3 loop: CAWRDRGKTYEQYF. DNA for the CDR3: TGTGCCTGGAGGGACAGGGGCAAAACCTACGAGCAGTACTTC.